This TCR beta chain was captured in a study of blood T cell repertoires in COVID-19. The wider study: Sample material is recorded as cDNA or gDNA derived from T cells, B-cell-depleted T cells, or PBMCs.

Patients in Seattle were enrolled during active infection, then followed longitudinally. Germline values: CDR1 ENHRY, CDR2 SYGVKD. CDR3 length equals 15 residues. V shed 4 bases, J shed 8 bases, and the junction held 9 bases outside the gene matches. Clones were sequenced by immunoSEQ multiplex PCR, and TCRdb holds only the in-frame ones, with some missing. This table holds under 250,000 clones, over 75% found once. The sample comprised peripheral blood. This sequence joins TRBV10-3 and TRBJ1-4, with 8 positions matching TRBD1. The clonotype comes from a man between 50 and 59 years old with COVID-19, enrolled during active disease. The DNA of the CDR3 is TGTGCCATCAGTGGACGACAGGGGAATGGCGAAAAACTGTTTTTT. Encoded protein: CAISGRQGNGEKLFF.